The clone carrying this TCR beta chain has just one count. CDR1 and CDR2 from the germline V gene are SQVTM and ANQGSEA. Trimming took 3 bases from V and 6 from J; bases not matched to a gene: 10. This CDR3 has 16 residues. Seattle patient enrollment occurred during active infection, with longitudinal follow-up thereafter. This entry comes from a study of blood T cell repertoires in COVID-19. In the study overall: From T cells, B-cell-depleted T cells, or PBMCs came the material, which was cDNA or gDNA.

Study processing details: Amplification from reference gene primers served as the basis for estimated nucleated cell counts. Repertoires were generated with immunoSEQ multiplex PCR, while TCRdb's copy carries only in-frame clones and drops some. The DNA was the basis for D and trimming; V, J and clone size are from that table. The table has 170,000 or so clones, over 80% seen once; the top ten hold 6.5% to 8.5%. The clonotype was recovered from a woman in her thirties or forties with COVID-19, enrolled during active disease. Material: peripheral blood. The chain is built from TRBV29-1 and TRBJ2-2; 10 bases line up with TRBD1. The CDR3 region has the DNA TGCAGCGTTGAGAAGGGGACAGGGGTAACCGCCGGGGAGCTGTTTTTT. Its protein is CSVEKGTGVTAGELFF.